The 14 T cell receptor beta chains below were found in one sample sequenced in a study of Ad26.COV2.S vaccination and SARS-CoV-2 variants. The method was immunoSEQ multiplex PCR; TCRdb's version includes in-frame clones alone and lacks a portion of them. The table shows around 450,000 clones, with 75% to 90% occurring only once. The treatment: around 19 received Ad26.COV2.S at low or high dose, single or two shots; 5 received placebo; per-sample allocation not given. Specimens were obtained on day 63 following the first vaccine or placebo injection. The source material was peripheral blood, sampled in a trial of Ad26.COV2.S vaccine versus placebo. These receptors all come from a person aged 18-65 years who received the Ad26.COV2.S COVID-19 vaccine or a placebo.

The rearrangement joins TRBV7-2 to TRBJ2-6, with unresolved D. Per the germline V gene, CDR1 is SGHTA and CDR2 is FQGNSA. V lost 5 bases and J lost 4, with 12 bases in between. The CDR3 is 15 residues long. The CDR3 spells CASSAWTEGANVLTF. CDR3 sequence (DNA): TGTGCCAGCAGCGCATGGACGGAAGGGGCCAACGTCCTGACTTTC. The whole variable domain, remainder taken from reference TRBV7-2 and TRBJ2-6, is GAGVSQSPSNKVTEKGKDVELRCDPISGHTALYWYRQSLGQGLEFLIYFQGNSAPDKSGLPSDRFSAERTGGSVSTLTIQRTQQEDSAVYLCASSAWTEGANVLTFGAGSRLTVL.

This rearrangement joins TRBV24-1 to TRBJ2-1; D perhaps matches TRBD1 (6 bases). V lost 7 bases and J 1 base, leaving 13 bases between the germline ends. Germline CDR1 KGHDR, CDR2 SFDVKD. The CDR3 spans 15 residues. The CDR3 loop reads CATRDSFSSYNEQFF. As DNA, the CDR3 is TGTGCCACCAGGGACAGCTTTAGTTCCTACAATGAGCAGTTCTTC.

The chain has TRBV7-6 and TRBJ1-2, with D hard to call. V lost 6 bases and J 4 bases, leaving 18 bases between the germline ends. This CDR3 contains 15 residues. Germline-derived CDR1 and CDR2 are SGHVS and FNYEAQ. The CDR3 loop reads CASSYGLSTSYGYTF. The CDR3 DNA follows: TGTGCCAGCAGTTACGGGCTATCTACCTCCTATGGCTACACCTTC.

This chain links TRBV5-4 with TRBJ1-1; D is ambiguous. The CDR3 totals 14 residues. Germline CDR1 SGHNT, CDR2 YYREEE (reference sequence). Trimming pared 1 base from V and 3 bases from J, leaving 10 bases between. The DNA for the CDR3 is TGTGCCAGCAGCTTGTATTCCTTGGACACTGAAGCTTTCTTT. The encoded protein is CASSLYSLDTEAFF.

The gene calls are TRBV5-1 and TRBJ2-5; 7 nucleotides align to TRBD1. CDR3 length: 14 amino acids. V was pared by 4 bases and J by 5 bases, with 8 bases of the junction left unmatched. Germline CDR1 SGHRS, CDR2 YFSETQ. The CDR3 nucleotides are TGCGCCAGCAGCCAGGGGACAGCCAGGGAGACCCAGTACTTC. Translating it yields CASSQGTARETQYF.

The rearrangement joins TRBV9 to TRBJ1-1; D gene ambiguous. The length of the CDR3 is 16 residues. Germline CDR1 and CDR2: SGDLS and YYNGEE. V gave up 3 bases and J gave up 1 base, with 16 bases separating them. CDR3: CASSETPFGGNTEAFF. CDR3 bases: TGTGCCAGCAGCGAGACCCCTTTTGGTGGGAACACTGAAGCTTTCTTT.

The chain combines TRBV9 with TRBJ2-1; weak D call: TRBD1 (5 bases). The germline V gene encodes CDR1 SGDLS and CDR2 YYNGEE. The V gene lost 0 bases and the J gene lost 9 bases, with 16 bases spanning the gap. The CDR3 extends over 15 amino acids. The CDR3 protein is CASSVVAGPTGEQFF. CDR3 coding DNA: TGTGCCAGCAGCGTAGTGGCAGGGCCCACCGGTGAGCAGTTCTTC.

This clone was found once. The CDR3 nucleotides read TGTGCCAGCAGCGTAAAAGGGTCCACAGATACGCAGTATTTT. It codes for CASSVKGSTDTQYF. The chain combines TRBV9 with TRBJ2-3; D is ambiguous. The V gene's germline CDR1 is SGDLS and CDR2 YYNGEE. This CDR3 is built from 14 residues. Trimming removed 1 base from V and 2 bases from J, with 8 bases in between. Complete variable domain (other parts from reference TRBV9 and TRBJ2-3): DSGVTQTPKHLITATGQRVTLRCSPRSGDLSVYWYQQSLDQGLQFLIQYYNGEERAKGNILERFSAQQFPDLHSELNLSSLELGDSALYFCASSVKGSTDTQYFGPGTRLTVL.

This chain uses TRBV9 with TRBJ1-2; weak D call: TRBD1 (5 bases). V was cut by 1 base and J by 7 bases, with 20 bases left in between. Germline V gene data show CDR1 as SGDLS and CDR2 as YYNGEE. The CDR3 runs to 16 residues. CDR3 bases: TGTGCCAGCAGCGTATGGGCCCACCCGGGGGGAGGTGGCTACACCTTC. Translating it yields CASSVWAHPGGGGYTF.

The rearrangement joins TRBV4-3 to TRBJ1-3; D not resolved. Germline-derived CDR1 and CDR2 are LGHNA and YSLEER. Trimming pared 0 bases from V and 0 bases from J, leaving 9 bases between. CDR3 length: 16 residues. CDR3 nucleotides: TGCGCCAGCAGCCAAGATTTGGCAGCCTCTGGAAACACCATATATTTT. The encoded protein is CASSQDLAASGNTIYF.

The CDR3 protein is CASSNLGQGASYTF. CDR3 bases: TGTGCCAGCAGCAATCTCGGGCAGGGGGCAAGCTACACCTTC. The chain recombines TRBV6-4 with TRBJ1-2; TRBD1 matches 8 bases. CDR3 length equals 14 residues. Germline V gene lookup returns CDR1 MRHNA and CDR2 SNTAGT. V shed 6 bases and J 9 bases; nucleotides not matched to a gene: 12.

This clone is a singleton in its sample. The chain employs TRBV9 and TRBJ2-7; D unclear. The CDR3 spans 13 residues. V lost 0 bases to trimming and J lost 7 bases, with 11 bases between them. Germline CDR1 reads SGDLS; CDR2 reads YYNGEE. For the CDR3, the DNA is TGTGCCAGCAGCGTAGCTGGGATGGGGGAGCAGTACTTC. This codes for CASSVAGMGEQYF.

The chain uses TRBV4-1 and TRBJ2-3; D uncertain. The CDR3 length is 14 residues. V was pared by 2 bases and J by 8 bases, with 14 bases between. The germline V gene has CDR1 MGHRA and CDR2 YSYEKL. The CDR3 DNA follows: TGCGCCAGCAGCCAACCCTCTAGAGTCGGTACGCAGTATTTT. The encoded protein is CASSQPSRVGTQYF.

The rearrangement joins TRBV12-3 or TRBV12-4 to TRBJ1-1, with a tentative D call TRBD1 (5 bases). The length of the CDR3 is 13 residues. V shed 3 bases and J shed 4 bases, with 9 bases lying between them. This chain's CDR3 is CASSFRAGTEAFF. The CDR3 DNA reads as TGTGCCAGCAGTTTCAGGGCTGGCACTGAAGCTTTCTTT.